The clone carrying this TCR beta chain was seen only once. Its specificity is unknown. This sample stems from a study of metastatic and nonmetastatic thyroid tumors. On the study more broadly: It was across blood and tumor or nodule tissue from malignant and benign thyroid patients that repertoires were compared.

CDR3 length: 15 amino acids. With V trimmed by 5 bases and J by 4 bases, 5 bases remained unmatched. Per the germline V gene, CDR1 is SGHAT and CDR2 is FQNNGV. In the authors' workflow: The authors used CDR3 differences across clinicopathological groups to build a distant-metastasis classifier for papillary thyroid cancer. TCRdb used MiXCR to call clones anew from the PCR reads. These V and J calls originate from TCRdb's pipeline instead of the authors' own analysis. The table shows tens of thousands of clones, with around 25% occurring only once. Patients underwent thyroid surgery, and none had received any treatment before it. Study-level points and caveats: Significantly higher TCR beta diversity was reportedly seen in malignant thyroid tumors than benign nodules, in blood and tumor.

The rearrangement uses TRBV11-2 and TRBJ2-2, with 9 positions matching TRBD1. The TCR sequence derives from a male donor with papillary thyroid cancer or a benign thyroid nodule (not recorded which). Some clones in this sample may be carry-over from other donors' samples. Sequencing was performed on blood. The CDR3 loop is CASSLQGAGTGELFF. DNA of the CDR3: TGTGCCAGCAGCCTACAGGGGGCGGGCACCGGGGAGCTGTTTTTT.